The 7 T cell receptor beta chains reported below all come from one sample, sequenced in a study of Ad26.COV2.S vaccination and SARS-CoV-2 variants. Treatment reported: 19 received Ad26.COV2.S at low or high dose, single or two shots; about five received placebo; per-sample allocation not given. All samples were drawn on day 63, counting from the first vaccine or placebo injection. The repertoire was sequenced with immunoSEQ multiplex PCR; TCRdb's copy has only in-frame clones and lacks some. The repertoire holds about 350,000 clones, with approximately 85% as singletons. This specimen was peripheral blood, taken in a trial of Ad26.COV2.S vaccine versus placebo. The receptors shown here come from a person aged 18-65 years who received the Ad26.COV2.S COVID-19 vaccine or a placebo.

This chain connects TRBV4-1 to TRBJ2-5; D is uncertain. V lost 0 bases and J 7 bases, leaving 12 bases between the germline ends. In germline, CDR1 is MGHRA, CDR2 YSYEKL. The CDR3 is 14 amino acids. The chain's CDR3 is CASSQDKVAGTQYF. DNA of the CDR3: TGCGCCAGCAGCCAAGATAAGGTAGCAGGGACCCAGTACTTC.

The chain combines TRBV3-1 (or the pseudogene TRBV3-2) with TRBJ2-7; D is undetermined. The CDR3 consists of 13 residues. The V gene lost 2 bases and the J gene lost 0 bases, with 5 bases spanning the gap. The germline gives CDR1 LGHDT, CDR2 YNNKEL (reference sequence). The CDR3 reads CASSQRLSYEQYF. CDR3 DNA: TGTGCCAGCAGCCAACGTCTCTCCTACGAGCAGTACTTC.

This clone was seen a single time. This chain links TRBV7-2 with TRBJ2-7; no clear D gene. There are 16 residues in the CDR3. Germline CDR1 reads SGHTA; CDR2 reads FQGNSA. Trimming cost V 1 base and J 0 bases, with 13 bases left between them. The chain's CDR3 is CASSLESPNLSYEQYF. DNA for the CDR3: TGTGCCAGCAGCTTAGAGTCCCCTAACCTCTCCTACGAGCAGTACTTC. Complete variable domain (other parts from reference TRBV7-2 and TRBJ2-7): GAGVSQSPSNKVTEKGKDVELRCDPISGHTALYWYRQSLGQGLEFLIYFQGNSAPDKSGLPSDRFSAERTGGSVSTLTIQRTQQEDSAVYLCASSLESPNLSYEQYFGPGTRLTVT.

The rearrangement uses TRBV5-8 and TRBJ1-3; D is uncertain. Germline V gives CDR1 SGHTS, CDR2 YDEGEE. Trimming left V 5 bases short and J 0 bases short, with 15 bases between. CDR3 length equals 16 residues. CDR3 sequence: CASSHGPVSSGNTIYF. The DNA for the CDR3 is TGTGCCAGCAGTCACGGCCCGGTTAGCTCTGGAAACACCATATATTTT.

The chain couples TRBV2 to TRBJ1-1; no definite D call. CDR3 length equals 13 residues. V lost 7 bases and J lost 3, with 12 bases in between. From germline, CDR1 is SNHLY and CDR2 FYNNEI. CDR3 sequence reads: CASTRERDTEAFF. CDR3 DNA: TGTGCCAGCACCCGGGAGCGGGACACTGAAGCTTTCTTT.

The CDR3 DNA follows: TGCGCCAGCAGCCAAGATCCATGGGTGGCTCCTGAAGCTTTCTTT. Translating it yields CASSQDPWVAPEAFF. The chain has TRBV4-3 and TRBJ1-1; D is undetermined. Germline values: CDR1 LGHNA, CDR2 YSLEER. The CDR3 length is 15 residues. Trimming cost V 0 bases and J 6 bases, with 14 bases left between them.

The V and J genes are TRBV5-8 and TRBJ1-5; D possibly corresponds to TRBD1 (5 bases). Per the germline V gene, CDR1 is SGHTS and CDR2 is YDEGEE. This CDR3 comprises 16 residues. Trimming took 2 bases from V and 0 from J, leaving 12 bases between them. In DNA form, the CDR3 reads TGTGCCAGCAGCTTCGAGAGGACAATTAGCAATCAGCCCCAGCATTTT. Translation gives CASSFERTISNQPQHF. The variable domain in full, with the rest retrieved from reference TRBV5-8 and TRBJ1-5, is EAGVTQSPTHLIKTRGQQATLRCSPISGHTSVYWYQQALGLGLQFLLWYDEGEERNRGNFPPRFSGRQFPNYSSELNVNALELEDSALYLCASSFERTISNQPQHFGDGTRLSIL.